One and the same sample provided the 27 T cell receptor beta chains below, sequenced in a study of T cell changes during pregnancy in multiple sclerosis. TCRdb's copy holds only in-frame clones and misses some; the assay was immunoSEQ multiplex PCR. The sample shows roughly 38,000 clones, more than 85% of them seen only once. The starting material was CD4+ T cells from peripheral blood mononuclear cells, obtained after pregnancy. The receptors originated from a female donor in good health, enrolled as a control in a pregnancy study.

The gene calls are TRBV5-6 and TRBJ2-1; 8 nucleotides align to TRBD2. V lost 3 bases and J lost 9; bases outside the gene matches: 11. Germline V CDR1 and CDR2: SGHDT, YYEEEE. CDR3 length: 15 residues. The CDR3 DNA is TGTGCCAGCAGCTGGGGACTAGTGGGGGGTGGTGAGCAGTTCTTC. Amino acid sequence: CASSWGLVGGGEQFF.

The chain has TRBV5-1 and TRBJ2-5, with a tentative D call TRBD1 (6 bases). V was clipped by 3 bases and J by 5 bases, with 14 bases between them. This CDR3 is 14 amino acids long. CDR1 and CDR2 from the germline V gene are SGHRS and YFSETQ. This CDR3 is CASSSPTGFETQYF. As DNA, the CDR3 is TGCGCCAGCAGCTCACCAACAGGGTTTGAGACCCAGTACTTC.

This chain joins TRBV19 and TRBJ1-5; D call uncertain. The CDR3 totals 13 residues. V lost 1 base to trimming and J lost 4 bases, with 5 bases between them. The germline V gene encodes CDR1 LNHDA and CDR2 SQIVND (reference sequence). CDR3 protein: CASSIGGNQPQHF. CDR3 DNA: TGTGCCAGTAGTATAGGAGGGAATCAGCCCCAGCATTTT. The complete variable domain, with remaining parts taken from reference TRBV19 and TRBJ1-5, reads DGGITQSPKYLFRKEGQNVTLSCEQNLNHDAMYWYRQDPGQGLRLIYYSQIVNDFQKGDIAEGYSVSREKKESFPLTVTSAQKNPTAFYLCASSIGGNQPQHFGDGTRLSIL.

The chain carries TRBV6-5 and TRBJ2-7, with TRBD1 matching over 9 bases. The CDR3 is 14 residues long. From germline, CDR1 is MNHEY and CDR2 SVGAGI. With 5 bases clipped from V and 7 bases from J, the junction kept 9 bases outside the gene matches. CDR3 sequence reads: CASSRDRESGEQYF. CDR3 DNA sequence: TGTGCCAGCAGTCGGGACAGGGAATCGGGGGAGCAGTACTTC.

This chain connects TRBV14 to TRBJ1-6; weak D call: TRBD1 (5 bases). Looked up from germline, CDR1 is SGHDN and CDR2 is FVKESK. V was trimmed by 3 bases and J by 4 bases, leaving 10 bases between them. The CDR3 has 15 amino acids. CDR3 in amino acids: CASSQGGGYNSPLHF. DNA of the CDR3: TGTGCCAGCAGCCAGGGGGGGGGTTATAATTCACCCCTCCACTTT.

The chain recombines TRBV5-4 with TRBJ2-3; tentative D call: TRBD1 (6 bases). The V gene lost 6 bases and the J gene lost 2 bases, with 10 bases spanning the gap. The CDR3 sequence is 13 residues long. CDR1 and CDR2 from the germline V gene are SGHNT and YYREEE (reference sequence). The CDR3 loop reads CASTYRVTDTQYF. Written as DNA, the CDR3 is TGTGCCAGCACCTACAGGGTCACAGATACGCAGTATTTT.

This clone has a single count. Written as DNA, the CDR3 is TGTGCCAGCAGCTTAACCAGCGGGGGTAATCACAATGAGCAGTTCTTC. It is translated as CASSLTSGGNHNEQFF. The V gene is TRBV7-3, the J gene TRBJ2-1, with 8 bases fitting TRBD2. Losses at the gene ends were 0 bases for V and 5 bases for J; bases not matched to a gene: 6. CDR1 SGHTA and CDR2 FQGTGA come from the germline V gene. The CDR3 spans 16 residues.

The chain has TRBV2 and TRBJ2-7, with 8 bases lining up with TRBD2. The CDR3 covers 14 residues. Germline assignment: CDR1 SNHLY and CDR2 FYNNEI. J gave up 2 bases and V 3 bases, and 3 bases lay outside the gene matches. This chain's CDR3 is CASSDSGATYEQYF. CDR3 nucleotide sequence: TGTGCCAGCAGTGATAGCGGGGCCACCTACGAGCAGTACTTC.

The chain recombines TRBV6-4 with TRBJ2-7, with 9 bases fitting TRBD1. CDR1 MRHNA and CDR2 SNTAGT come from the germline V gene. The CDR3 runs to 19 residues. The V and J ends lost 10 bases and 3 bases, in that order; junction bases with no gene match: 25. CDR3 in DNA: TGTGCCACCGCGTCCGGAAGGACAGGGGAAACGGGCGCGATCTACGAGCAGTACTTC. This translates into CATASGRTGETGAIYEQYF.

This chain links TRBV9 with TRBJ2-3; a possible D gene is TRBD1 (6 bases). CDR3 length: 16 amino acids. V was clipped by 2 bases and J by 0 bases, with 13 bases between them. Germline CDR1 is SGDLS and CDR2 is YYNGEE. The CDR3 protein is CASSVSGGASTDTQYF. DNA of the CDR3: TGTGCCAGCAGCGTTTCTGGGGGCGCGAGCACAGATACGCAGTATTTT.

The chain recombines TRBV9 with TRBJ2-3; 9 bases agree with TRBD1. This CDR3 is 16 amino acids long. Germline values: CDR1 SGDLS, CDR2 YYNGEE. The J segment lost 0 bases and the V segment lost 2 bases, leaving 4 bases of the junction unmatched. The CDR3 nucleotides read TGTGCCAGCAGCGTGGGGACAGGGTCTAGCACAGATACGCAGTATTTT. Translated, it gives CASSVGTGSSTDTQYF.

The genes are TRBV6-6 and TRBJ1-2; D possibly corresponds to TRBD1 (5 bases). With 5 bases removed from V and 5 bases from J, the gap between germline ends came to 18 bases. CDR1 and CDR2 (germline): MNHNY, SVGAGI (reference sequence). The CDR3 is 15 amino acids. CDR3 loop: CASSVGDSNFYGYTF. For the CDR3, the DNA is TGTGCCAGCAGTGTGGGCGACAGTAATTTTTATGGCTACACCTTC.

The chain carries TRBV9 and TRBJ2-1, with 7 bases that match TRBD2. V lost 1 base and J lost 4; bases outside the gene matches: 5. The CDR3 totals 15 residues. Germline values: CDR1 SGDLS, CDR2 YYNGEE. The CDR3 is CASSVFLAAYNEQFF. For the CDR3, the DNA is TGTGCCAGCAGCGTATTTCTAGCGGCGTACAATGAGCAGTTCTTC.

The chain is built from TRBV6-1 and TRBJ2-1; 10 bases line up with TRBD2. This CDR3 comprises 15 residues. CDR1 and CDR2 from the germline V gene are MNHNS and SASEGT. J was trimmed by 6 bases and V by 5 bases; bases with no gene match: 7. The CDR3 region has the DNA TGTGCCAGCAGTTCCTTAGCGGGAGGTCCCAATGAGCAGTTCTTC. This gives the protein CASSSLAGGPNEQFF.

In its sample, this clone was seen once. This chain joins TRBV28 and TRBJ2-7; 8 nucleotides line up with TRBD1. Germline V CDR1 and CDR2: MDHEN, SYDVKM. V dropped 6 bases and J dropped 2; count of bases not matched to a gene: 6. The CDR3 totals 14 residues. The CDR3 DNA follows: TGTGCCAGCAGCCGACGACAGGGGACCTACGAGCAGTACTTC. It encodes CASSRRQGTYEQYF.

The chain is built from TRBV5-4 and TRBJ1-1, with D possibly matching TRBD1 (6 bases). CDR3 length: 13 amino acids. Per germline, CDR1 SGHNT and CDR2 YYREEE (reference sequence). Trimming pared 2 bases from V and 11 bases from J, leaving 16 bases between. The CDR3 bases are TGTGCCAGCAGCTTACCCGGGGGGGCTGGGGCTTTCTTT. Residues: CASSLPGGAGAFF.

This chain links TRBV28 with TRBJ1-2; 7 bases line up with TRBD1. CDR1 MDHEN and CDR2 SYDVKM come from the germline V gene. This CDR3 is built from 15 residues. J gave up 8 bases and V 3 bases, and 12 bases lay outside the gene matches. This CDR3 is CASSFSGQTGKGYTF. The CDR3 coding sequence is TGTGCCAGCAGTTTTTCGGGACAGACCGGGAAGGGCTACACCTTC.

The rearrangement uses TRBV6-4 and TRBJ2-2, with 8 nucleotides matching TRBD1. Germline CDR1 MRHNA, CDR2 SNTAGT. The CDR3 loop spans 14 amino acids. J was trimmed by 6 bases and V by 6 bases; bases with no gene match: 6. CDR3: CASSPDRVAGELFF. The CDR3 nucleotides are TGTGCCAGCAGCCCGGACAGGGTGGCCGGGGAGCTGTTTTTT.

V and J are TRBV18 and TRBJ1-1; possible D gene TRBD1, 5 bases. The germline V and J ends were trimmed by 3 bases and 3 bases, with 8 bases remaining between them. The germline gives CDR1 KGHSH, CDR2 LQKENI. The CDR3 spans 13 residues. In DNA form, the CDR3 reads TGTGCCAGCTCACCTCAGACAGACACTGAAGCTTTCTTT. Its translation: CASSPQTDTEAFF.

V is TRBV7-3 and J is TRBJ2-7; 8 bases align to TRBD2. Looked up from germline, CDR1 is SGHTA and CDR2 is FQGTGA. Trimming took 3 bases from V and 5 from J; bases not matched to a gene: 6. This CDR3 is built from 14 residues. CDR3 coding DNA: TGTGCCAGCAGCTTCGGGCAGCGGGAGCACGAGCAGTACTTC. This gives the protein CASSFGQREHEQYF. Using reference TRBV7-3 and TRBJ2-7 for the parts outside the CDR3, the full variable domain is GAGVSQTPSNKVTEKGKYVELRCDPISGHTALYWYRQSLGQGPEFLIYFQGTGAADDSGLPNDRFFAVRPEGSVSTLKIQRTERGDSAVYLCASSFGQREHEQYFGPGTRLTVT.

J is TRBJ2-7 and V is TRBV18, with TRBD1 matching over 7 bases. Per the germline V gene, CDR1 is KGHSH and CDR2 is LQKENI. V was clipped by 4 bases and J by 0 bases; unmatched bases: 9. The CDR3 spans 16 residues. CDR3 DNA: TGTGCCAGCTCACTGGCCACAGGGGAGTTCTCCTACGAGCAGTACTTC. This gives the protein CASSLATGEFSYEQYF. The whole variable domain, filled in from reference TRBV18 and TRBJ2-7, reads NAGVMQNPRHLVRRRGQEARLRCSPMKGHSHVYWYRQLPEEGLKFMVYLQKENIIDESGMPKERFSAEFPKEGPSILRIQQVVRGDSAAYFCASSLATGEFSYEQYFGPGTRLTVT.

V and J are TRBV27 and TRBJ2-7, with 11 bases that match TRBD2. Germline CDR1 reads MNHEY; CDR2 reads SMNVEV (reference sequence). With V trimmed by 4 bases and J by 0 bases, 5 bases remained unmatched. The CDR3 has 16 residues. CDR3 region: CASSSTSGTSSYEQYF. CDR3 nucleotides: TGTGCCAGCAGTTCGACTAGCGGGACGAGCTCCTACGAGCAGTACTTC.

This chain links TRBV28 with TRBJ2-2; possibly TRBD1 for D (5 bases). The V gene's germline CDR1 is MDHEN and CDR2 SYDVKM. The CDR3 runs to 15 residues. V gave up 6 bases and J gave up 4 bases, with 15 bases separating them. The DNA of the CDR3 is TGTGCCAGCAGCAACGACAGACTGAGCACCGGGGAGCTGTTTTTT. It codes for CASSNDRLSTGELFF.

This sequence joins TRBV7-6 and TRBJ2-1; weak D call: TRBD2 (7 bases). The germline gives CDR1 SGHVS, CDR2 FNYEAQ. CDR3 size: 15 residues. Trimming left V 3 bases short and J 3 bases short, with 12 bases between. CDR3 bases: TGTGCCAGCAGCTTGGGGGGGGCCAGCTACAATGAGCAGTTCTTC. Its protein product is CASSLGGASYNEQFF.

The chain employs TRBV21-1 and TRBJ1-2; TRBD1 is the table's D call and was not checked against the DNA. TRBV21-1 is listed as a pseudogene. The CDR3 length is 15 residues. CDR3 amino acids: CASSKGETVTYGYTF. CDR3 nucleotide sequence: TGTGCCAGCAGCAAAGGAGAGACAGTGACCTATGGCTACACCTTC.

The chain combines TRBV28 with TRBJ2-6; D gene unclear. Trimming took off 4 bases at V and 0 bases at J, with 4 bases between the two ends. There are 14 residues in the CDR3. Germline V gene sequence: CDR1 MDHEN, CDR2 SYDVKM. CDR3 nucleotides: TGTGCCAGCAGTTCGTACTCTGGGGCCAACGTCCTGACTTTC. This gives the protein CASSSYSGANVLTF.

V usage is TRBV29-1 and J usage is TRBJ1-1, with D hard to call. V lost 4 bases and J 0 bases, leaving 9 bases between the germline ends. CDR3 size: 13 residues. Per germline, CDR1 SQVTM and CDR2 ANQGSEA. The CDR3 sequence: CSVGFGVNTEAFF. In nucleotides, the CDR3 is TGCAGCGTTGGATTCGGTGTGAACACTGAAGCTTTCTTT.